The next 5 T cell receptor beta chains were all read from a single sample in a study of OX40 agonist ivuxolimab in advanced cancers. TCRdb's copy holds only in-frame clones and misses some; the assay was immunoSEQ multiplex PCR. Here the sample spans about 96,000 clones, around 80% being singletons. The sequencing here drew on CD4+ or CD8+ T cells sorted from blood, taken in a trial of the OX40 agonist ivuxolimab. The receptors were sampled from an adult with an advanced solid tumor such as melanoma, head and neck, liver or kidney cancer.

The rearrangement joins TRBV15 to TRBJ2-7; 7 positions agree with TRBD2. The germline V gene has CDR1 LNHNV and CDR2 YYDKDF (reference sequence). V trimming: 4 bases; J trimming: 2 bases; junction bases outside the gene matches: 8. This CDR3 has 15 residues. The CDR3 reads CATSKRRDYPYEQYF. DNA for the CDR3: TGTGCCACCAGCAAGAGGCGGGACTACCCCTACGAGCAGTACTTC.

V and J are TRBV27 and TRBJ1-2; 7 positions match TRBD1. V trimming: 7 bases; J trimming: 2 bases; junction bases outside the gene matches: 7. Germline CDR1 reads MNHEY; CDR2 reads SMNVEV (reference sequence). The CDR3 covers 14 residues. The CDR3 here is CASKRDSLNYGYTF. DNA for the CDR3: TGTGCCAGCAAGAGGGACAGTCTAAACTATGGCTACACCTTC.

The chain uses TRBV5-4 and TRBJ2-3, with 12 nucleotides matching TRBD2. This CDR3 has 18 residues. Germline V lookup: CDR1 SGHNT, CDR2 YYREEE (reference sequence). V gave up 0 bases and J gave up 0 bases; unmatched junction bases: 5. The CDR3 nucleotides read TGTGCCAGCAGCTTGGAGACTAGCGGGGGCCGTAGCACAGATACGCAGTATTTT. Translation gives CASSLETSGGRSTDTQYF.

This clone was recorded once. The chain recombines TRBV7-9 with TRBJ2-4; no clear D. Germline CDR1 reads SEHNR; CDR2 reads FQNEAQ (reference sequence). V lost 3 bases, J lost 8 bases, and 8 bases lay in between. CDR3 length: 12 amino acids. The CDR3 region has the DNA TGTGCCAGCAGCTTTGCGTTAGACATTCAGTACTTC. This sequence encodes CASSFALDIQYF. Full variable domain (rest looked up from reference TRBV7-9 and TRBJ2-4): DTGVSQNPRHKITKRGQNVTFRCDPISEHNRLYWYRQTLGQGPEFLTYFQNEAQLEKSRLLSDRFSAERPKGSFSTLEIQRTEQGDSAMYLCASSFALDIQYFGAGTRLSVL.

This chain uses TRBV5-6 with TRBJ1-3, with 7 bases that match TRBD1. Per germline, CDR1 SGHDT and CDR2 YYEEEE. CDR3 length: 16 residues. V was clipped by 2 bases and J by 2 bases; unmatched bases: 7. CDR3 in DNA: TGTGCCAGCAGCTTTACCCTCGGGACAGCTGGAAACACCATATATTTT. This encodes CASSFTLGTAGNTIYF. The variable domain in full, with the rest retrieved from reference TRBV5-6 and TRBJ1-3, is DAGVTQSPTHLIKTRGQQVTLRCSPKSGHDTVSWYQQALGQGPQFIFQYYEEEERQRGNFPDRFSGHQFPNYSSELNVNALLLGDSALYLCASSFTLGTAGNTIYFGEGSWLTVV.